These T cell receptor beta chains were read from a single sample in a study of sequential checkpoint blockade in melanoma. The data were produced by immunoSEQ multiplex PCR, yet TCRdb's version contains in-frame clones alone and is incomplete. This table has 6,000 to 6,500 clones, 25% to 30% appearing once. The specimen comprised tumor tissue (inferred from file names), sampled from a patient given nivolumab and ipilimumab in sequence. Receptors originate from a human donor with melanoma. Each CDR3 is given with its conserved first and last residue. A D gene is named only where the DNA matches it firmly. Some rows have no size entry. The others give once, few or many, or a class for an expanded clone.

.	16	TRBD2	TRBJ2-3	TRBV9	TGTGCCAGCAGCGTAGGAGCGGGAGGGCTTGAAGATACGCAGTATTTT	CASSVGAGGLEDTQYF
medium-sized	18	TRBD1	TRBJ2-6	TRBV18	TGTGCCAGCTCACCTCCGGGACAGGGAATTTCTGGGGCCAACGTCCTGACTTTC	CASSPPGQGISGANVLTF
many	14	.	TRBJ2-5	TRBV11-3	TGTGCCAGCAGTACGGGACACCCTCAAGAGACCCAGTACTTC	CASSTGHPQETQYF
few	14	.	TRBJ1-2	TRBV12-5	TGTGCCACCGCGGTCGGAAGGACGAACTATGGCTACACCTTC	CATAVGRTNYGYTF
once	16	TRBD2	TRBJ2-2	TRBV18	TGTGCCAGCTCACGGAGGACTAGCGGGAGCACCGGGGAGCTGTTTTTT	CASSRRTSGSTGELFF
.	12	.	TRBJ1-1	TRBV28	TGTGCCAGCAGTTGGGGTCACACTGAAGCTTTCTTT	CASSWGHTEAFF
few	15	TRBD2	TRBJ2-5	TRBV28	TGTGCCAGCAGACGTCCACTAGCGGGCCAAGAGACCCAGTACTTC	CASRRPLAGQETQYF
medium-sized	14	TRBD1	TRBJ1-1	TRBV9	TGTGCCAGCACCAGGGACAGCATGAACACTGAAGCTTTCTTT	CASTRDSMNTEAFF
.	16	TRBD1	TRBJ2-7	TRBV19	TGTGCCAGTAGTATCCTCGGGACAGGGACCCCCTACGAGCAGTACTTC	CASSILGTGTPYEQYF
.	12	.	TRBJ2-1	TRBV6-8	TGTGCCAGCAGCCGCCCCTACAATGAGCAGTTCTTC	CASSRPYNEQFF
.	15	TRBD2	TRBJ2-1	TRBV19	TGTGCCAGTAGTGTCCGGGACTACTCTTACAATGAGCAGTTCTTC	CASSVRDYSYNEQFF
.	13	TRBD2	TRBJ2-1	TRBV9	TGTGCCACCGAGCGGGAGGGGAGCAATGAGCAGTTCTTC	CATEREGSNEQFF